A single sample is the source of the 17 T cell receptor beta chains below, sequenced in a study of identical twins. In TCRdb, the 5' RACE reads were re-called with MiXCR into one record per CDR3 protein. The sample has fewer than 550,000 distinct CDR3 sequences, roughly an eighth seen once. The same specimen was also included in a second study, on yellow fever vaccine responses in identical twins.

The sample comprised CD4+ T cells sorted from blood. These receptors were taken from a young woman in good health.

This chain uses TRBV5-4 with TRBJ2-3; TRBD2 agrees at 11 bases. The CDR3 covers 17 residues. From germline, CDR1 is SGHNT and CDR2 YYREEE (reference sequence). Trimming at V came to 4 bases and at J to 4 bases, leaving 11 bases not matched to a gene. Written as DNA, the CDR3 is TGTGCCAGCAGCGCAGTAATTAGCGGGAGGGCCGCAGATACGCAGTATTTT. Its translation is CASSAVISGRAADTQYF. Using reference TRBV5-4 and TRBJ2-3 for the parts outside the CDR3, the full variable domain is ETGVTQSPTHLIKTRGQQVTLRCSSQSGHNTVSWYQQALGQGPQFIFQYYREEENGRGNFPPRFSGLQFPNYSSELNVNALELDDSALYLCASSAVISGRAADTQYFGPGTRLTVL.

This clonotype was recorded a few times. This sequence joins TRBV6-2 or TRBV6-3 and TRBJ2-1; D unresolved. CDR1 is MNHEY, CDR2 SVGEGT, per germline. The CDR3 extends over 12 amino acids. Trimming removed 5 bases from V and 5 bases from J, with 7 bases in between. The CDR3 DNA reads as TGTGCCAGCAGTGTATCTAACAATGAGCAGTTCTTC. Protein product: CASSVSNNEQFF.

V and J are TRBV20-1 and TRBJ2-1; D is undetermined. With 3 bases removed from V and 0 bases from J, the gap between germline ends came to 6 bases. CDR1 and CDR2 from the germline V gene are DFQATT and SNEGSKA (reference sequence). The CDR3 consists of 13 residues. For the CDR3, the DNA is TGCAGTGCTAGCAGTGACTCCTACAATGAGCAGTTCTTC. It specifies CSASSDSYNEQFF.

Many counts were recorded for this clonotype. The rearrangement joins TRBV6-1 to TRBJ2-1; D is ambiguous. This CDR3 has 15 amino acids. V was cut by 7 bases and J by 0 bases, with 13 bases left in between. Germline V gives CDR1 MNHNS, CDR2 SASEGT. The CDR3 loop is CASTVDGTSYNEQFF. CDR3 DNA: TGTGCCAGCACCGTCGACGGAACCTCCTACAATGAGCAGTTCTTC.

Only a few counts were recorded for this clonotype. This chain links TRBV29-1 with TRBJ2-3; tentatively, D is TRBD2 (6 bases). This CDR3 comprises 14 residues. Trimming removed 7 bases from V and 6 bases from J, with 20 bases in between. Germline V gives CDR1 SQVTM, CDR2 ANQGSEA. CDR3 protein: CSAAIGTGGDTQYF. The CDR3 region has the DNA TGCAGCGCTGCCATAGGGACTGGAGGGGATACGCAGTATTTT.

In its sample, this clonotype was seen many times. The rearrangement joins TRBV12-3 or TRBV12-4 to TRBJ2-1, with 7 bases that match TRBD2. V was pared by 3 bases and J by 9 bases, with 8 bases of the junction left unmatched. The CDR3 contains 14 residues. CDR3 loop: CASSLMAGVPEQFF. For the CDR3, the DNA is TGTGCCAGCAGTTTGATGGCGGGAGTTCCTGAGCAGTTCTTC.

This clonotype has just a few counts. This chain connects TRBV14 to TRBJ1-3; tentatively, D is TRBD1 (6 bases). This CDR3 region has 15 residues. Trimming shortened V by 4 bases and J by 5 bases, and 15 bases separated the two germline ends. CDR1 is SGHDN, CDR2 FVKESK, per germline. The CDR3 sequence is CASSRRGQGRNTIYF. CDR3 in DNA: TGTGCCAGCAGCCGTAGAGGGCAGGGGAGAAACACCATATATTTT.

V gene TRBV6-5 combines with J gene TRBJ2-7; 9 bases line up with TRBD1. Trimming removed 4 bases from V and 6 bases from J; junction bases left unmatched: 7. The CDR3 totals 14 residues. The germline V gene has CDR1 MNHEY and CDR2 SVGAGI. The CDR3 reads CASSSPPDRGEQYF. As DNA, the CDR3 is TGTGCCAGCAGTTCACCCCCGGACAGGGGCGAGCAGTACTTC.

This clonotype was detected a few times. The rearrangement links TRBV12-3 or TRBV12-4 to TRBJ2-5; 9 bases are a match to TRBD1. V lost 3 bases, J lost 6 bases, and 8 bases stayed unmatched. The CDR3 covers 15 residues. The CDR3 region is CASSLGGTGKKTQYF. The CDR3 DNA reads as TGTGCCAGCAGTTTGGGGGGGACAGGGAAGAAGACCCAGTACTTC.

The V and J genes are TRBV12-3 or TRBV12-4 and TRBJ1-2; tentative D call: TRBD1 (5 bases). The CDR3 totals 15 residues. The V end lost 0 bases, the J end lost 8 bases, and 16 bases lay between the germline ends. This CDR3 reads CASSLADTFSGGYTF. The CDR3 bases are TGTGCCAGCAGTTTAGCGGACACTTTTTCGGGAGGCTACACCTTC.

The chain employs TRBV20-1 and TRBJ2-1; 12 bases are shared with TRBD2. The CDR3 sequence is 16 residues long. Germline CDR1 and CDR2: DFQATT and SNEGSKA (reference sequence). V lost 3 bases and J lost 4; bases outside the gene matches: 7. The DNA for the CDR3 is TGCAGTGCTAGGCTACTAGCGGGGGGCCGGTACAATGAGCAGTTCTTC. It yields the protein CSARLLAGGRYNEQFF.

Only a few counts were recorded for this clonotype. The chain links TRBV9 to TRBJ2-7; tentative D call: TRBD1 (5 bases). The V gene's germline CDR1 is SGDLS and CDR2 YYNGEE. V was clipped by 0 bases and J by 5 bases, with 12 bases between them. There are 14 residues in the CDR3. The CDR3 reads CASSVDQGMNEQYF. The CDR3 DNA sequence: TGTGCCAGCAGCGTAGATCAGGGAATGAACGAGCAGTACTTC.

This clonotype was seen more than once but under ten times. The V and J genes are TRBV19 and TRBJ2-2; 12 bases are a match to TRBD2. The germline V gene has CDR1 LNHDA and CDR2 SQIVND (reference sequence). Trimming took 4 bases from V and 7 from J; bases not matched to a gene: 4. CDR3 length: 15 amino acids. The CDR3 protein is CASSTSGGAVGELFF. The CDR3 DNA reads as TGTGCCAGTAGTACTAGCGGGGGGGCCGTCGGGGAGCTGTTTTTT. Full variable domain (remainder filled in from reference TRBV19 and TRBJ2-2): DGGITQSPKYLFRKEGQNVTLSCEQNLNHDAMYWYRQDPGQGLRLIYYSQIVNDFQKGDIAEGYSVSREKKESFPLTVTSAQKNPTAFYLCASSTSGGAVGELFFGEGSRLTVL.

The V call is TRBV3-1, the J call TRBJ1-5; D gene unclear. The CDR3 consists of 13 residues. Trimming pared 4 bases from V and 3 bases from J, leaving 7 bases between. Per germline, CDR1 LGHDT and CDR2 YNNKEL (reference sequence). Here the CDR3 reads CASSPKPNQPQHF. DNA of the CDR3: TGTGCCAGCAGCCCCAAACCCAATCAGCCCCAGCATTTT.

The chain joins TRBV20-1 to TRBJ2-5; a weak D match, TRBD2 (5 bases). Looked up from germline, CDR1 is DFQATT and CDR2 is SNEGSKA (reference sequence). Deletions cut 1 base from V and 4 bases from J, with 10 bases between. The CDR3 loop spans 13 amino acids. CDR3 nucleotides: TGCAGTGCTAGAGCAGAGGGCCTAGAGACCCAGTACTTC. It encodes CSARAEGLETQYF.

Only a few counts were recorded for this clonotype. This chain joins TRBV11-3 and TRBJ2-3; D call uncertain. The CDR3 covers 16 residues. Germline CDR1 is SGHNT and CDR2 is YENEEA. Trimming cost V 1 base and J 0 bases, with 11 bases left between them. CDR3 sequence reads: CASSLGVTPSTDTQYF. CDR3 nucleotide sequence: TGTGCCAGCAGCTTAGGGGTTACCCCTAGCACAGATACGCAGTATTTT.

The chain couples TRBV11-2 to TRBJ1-2; D is ambiguous. V lost 3 bases to trimming and J lost 7 bases, with 9 bases between them. Germline lookup yields CDR1 SGHAT and CDR2 FQNNGV. The length of the CDR3 is 12 residues. Written as DNA, the CDR3 is TGTGCCAGCAGCTTCAGCCCGAGTGGCTACACCTTC. This translates into CASSFSPSGYTF.